This entry lists 6 T cell receptor beta chains sequenced from one sample in a study of T cells in Graves' hyperthyroidism and ophthalmopathy. RNA transcripts yielded amplified TCR beta CDR3 regions. The study used the HTBI primer set for a first-round RT-PCR of the TCR CDR3. Each CDR3 protein gets one entry after TCRdb re-called the multiplex PCR reads with MiXCR. The sample has roughly 740,000 distinct CDR3 sequences, around 15% seen once. Material for sequencing was blood. The receptor source for this set is a man aged 18 to 29 with Graves' hyperthyroidism.

This clonotype was detected ten times or more. The chain is built from TRBV7-9 and TRBJ2-3; the D gene is possibly TRBD1 (5 bases). The CDR3 length is 16 residues. Germline assignment: CDR1 SEHNR and CDR2 FQNEAQ (reference sequence). Between the trimmed V and J ends, which lost 5 bases and 4 bases, there was a span of 19 bases. The CDR3 sequence is CASSTSTVVRPDTQYF. The CDR3 DNA reads as TGTGCCAGCAGCACCTCGACAGTTGTCAGACCAGATACGCAGTATTTT.

This clonotype was detected ten times or more. The V call is TRBV12-3 or TRBV12-4, the J call TRBJ1-5; D is uncertain. The ends were cut back, 1 base at V and 2 bases at J, with 9 bases in the middle. There are 15 residues in the CDR3. CDR3 sequence reads: CASSLGIWGNQPQHF. The CDR3 nucleotides are TGTGCCAGCAGTTTAGGGATTTGGGGCAATCAGCCCCAGCATTTT.

The V gene is TRBV12-3 or TRBV12-4, the J gene TRBJ1-1; D possibly corresponds to TRBD1 (6 bases). Trimming cost V 1 base and J 5 bases, with 14 bases left between them. The CDR3 has 15 residues. CDR3 loop: CASSLDYGGRTEAFF. In DNA, the CDR3 is TGTGCCAGCAGTTTAGATTATGGGGGGCGAACTGAAGCTTTCTTT.

The rearrangement joins TRBV18 to TRBJ2-2; 7 bases match TRBD1. This CDR3 is 16 amino acids long. CDR1 and CDR2 from the germline V gene are KGHSH and LQKENI. With 5 bases clipped from V and 3 bases from J, the junction kept 9 bases outside the gene matches. The CDR3 reads CASSRRQGDYTGELFF. DNA for the CDR3: TGTGCCAGCTCAAGGAGACAGGGAGACTACACCGGGGAGCTGTTTTTT.

This clonotype was counted between two and nine times. This chain uses TRBV5-1 with TRBJ1-1, with TRBD1 as a possible D gene (6 bases). V lost 4 bases, J lost 1 base, and 14 bases lay in between. Germline CDR1 and CDR2: SGHRS and YFSETQ. The CDR3 consists of 15 residues. The CDR3 loop is CASSRGQLSNTEAFF. CDR3 DNA: TGCGCCAGCAGCCGCGGACAGCTATCGAACACTGAAGCTTTCTTT. The full variable domain, completed using reference TRBV5-1 and TRBJ1-1, is KAGVTQTPRYLIKTRGQQVTLSCSPISGHRSVSWYQQTPGQGLQFLFEYFSETQRNKGNFPGRFSGRQFSNSRSEMNVSTLELGDSALYLCASSRGQLSNTEAFFGQGTRLTVV.

A few counts support this clonotype. V usage is TRBV20-1 and J usage is TRBJ1-1, with TRBD1 matching 7 bases. The trim removed 5 bases at V and 4 bases at J, leaving 7 bases unmatched. The CDR3 is 13 amino acids. In germline, CDR1 is DFQATT, CDR2 SNEGSKA (reference sequence). The CDR3 nucleotides read TGCAGTGCTCCGGACAGGAGGGGCACTGAAGCTTTCTTT. Its protein product is CSAPDRRGTEAFF.